This TCR beta chain was identified during a study of blood T cells in healthy people across ages (dated by TCRdb to the mid-2010s). With regard to the full study: In model experiments, template switching captured roughly one uniquely barcoded TCR beta cDNA molecule for every two T cells. To track age-related changes in TCR beta repertoire diversity, the study relied on deep sequencing normalized with unique cDNA molecular identifiers. The donors were divided into four age groups: young (average approximately 17 years), middle-aged (approximately 41), aged (about 60) and long-lived (about 90). Donors of different ages were randomly distributed across sequencing lanes to avoid experimental bias. The study analyzed two additional independent replicas of 1 million unique cDNA reads from the same blood draw for two donors, one aged 18 to 29 and one aged 80 or older. The full study reports these points: Because donor CMV infection status was unknown, age-related changes in expanded clonotypes were potentially confounded. Since profiling was done on bulk unsorted PBMCs, naive and antigen-experienced compartments could not be conclusively compared. The long-lived group showed more naive CD4+ T cells, fewer expanded clones and increased TCR diversity than the aged group, suggesting age selection. Observed TCR beta diversity per million T cells fell roughly linearly with age, and a significant reduction was already apparent by age around 40. A strong correlation was found between observed TCR beta diversity and the percentage of naive T cells measured by flow cytometry. Estimates of total diversity from one million sequenced T cells were regarded as lower bounds and underestimates.

The donors were roughly 40 Caucasian individuals from Russia, aged roughly 6 to 90 years, who were systemically healthy. Each donor gave roughly 11 milliliters of peripheral blood, drawn into EDTA-treated Vacutainer tubes. Ficoll-Paque density-gradient centrifugation was used to isolate PBMCs, with at least 6.5 million per sample. Total RNA was extracted from PBMCs with Trizol reagent, with at least 5 micrograms obtained per sample. For every donor, an aliquot of PBMCs went through flow cytometry to measure the percentages of naive CD45RAhigh/CD27high T cells. Library preparation was by 5' RACE. The sequencer was an Illumina HiSeq 2500. A second about 7 to 11 cycle PCR used a sample-barcoded 5' primer and a J-beta primer mix. Each TCR beta cDNA molecule received a unique molecular identifier from a template-switch 5' adaptor carrying 12 random nucleotides. Each sample yielded at least 3 million CDR3-containing paired-end reads. First-strand cDNA synthesis was performed from all RNA using the Mint cDNA synthesis kit, with priming by a TRBC-specific oligonucleotide. After uracil-DNA glycosylase treatment, a first 18-cycle PCR used universal primers M1SS and BC2_uni_R on all cDNA. The published analysis was carried out like this. For normalization, 1 million high-quality reads, each with a distinct molecular identifier, were randomly selected from each sample. Instead of being binned into consensus sequences, reads that shared molecular identifiers were thrown out. MiTCR, set to a Q25 quality threshold and the strictest error-elimination algorithm, was used for CDR3 identification, clonotype clustering and error correction. Lower-bound total TCR beta diversity was estimated with a nonparametric unseen species model using Euler transformation. TCRdb applied fastp at Q25 and MiXCR to the public reads, then kept only in-frame beta chains. Identical CDR3 protein sequences are pooled into one entry, listed with their most common genes and DNA. TCRdb's processing, not the authors' own work, is the source of the V and J calls. Across this sample there are some 710,000 distinct CDR3 sequences, with 22% seen only once. The ten largest clonotypes hold 20% to 25% of the sample.

This clonotype was counted a few times. It has no known antigen specificity. Base qualities are not at hand, and no much larger clone is one base apart. This sequence was found in a man between 65 and 85 years old in good health. Sequenced input: blood.

The DNA sequence is as follows: TGTGCCAGTACTCGGGACCGGTTCACAGATACGCAGTATTTT. It translates to CASTRDRFTDTQYF. The chain is encoded by TRBV19 joined to TRBJ2-3; the D gene could be either TRBD1 or TRBD2, each agreeing at 5 bases. The CDR3 runs 14 residues from the cysteine to the phenylalanine. Of all the DNA, just the CDR3 is kept, 42 bases in frame from base 1. Looking up the germline V gene (reference sequence) yields CDR1 LNHDA and CDR2 SQIVND. V is pared back by 7 bases and J by 2 bases, with 13 bases lying between the germline termini.